This T cell receptor (beta chain) was captured in a study of beta chain features in type 1 diabetes. Concerning this clone itself: Its antigen is undetermined.

Expressed TCRB transcripts were sequenced because the entire RNA isolate underwent reverse transcription. TCRdb keeps only in-frame clones here, not all; method: immunoSEQ multiplex PCR. Among a few hundred thousand clones, 14% were seen once, and the ten largest hold 0.015% to 0.02%. This CDR3 contains 15 residues. Per the germline V gene, CDR1 is MGHRA and CDR2 is YSYEKL. V lost 4 bases and J lost 2, with 14 bases in between. Study-level points and caveats: Among all four CD4+ subsets, Type 1 diabetes patients had TCRB CDR3s that were moderately but significantly shorter.

This receptor was taken from a man aged 25-40 years with type 1 diabetes. This chain uses TRBV4-1 with TRBJ1-1, with D perhaps matching TRBD1 (6 bases). Sequenced material: naive CD4+ T cells from blood. DNA for the CDR3: TGCGCCAGCAGCCGCACCGGGACAAGAAACACTGAAGCTTTCTTT. As protein: CASSRTGTRNTEAFF.